This entry concerns a single TCR beta chain. This clonotype was observed a few times. There is no known antigen for this receptor. No base qualities exist here, and no much larger clone lies one base off it. The reads were generated on an Illumina NovaSeq 6000. cDNA libraries for TCRalpha and TCRbeta were prepared by 5'RACE using constant-segment primers, with sample barcodes and unique molecular identifiers added. RNA was extracted from every sample with Trizol reagent. Libraries were amplified in two PCR steps, with a second sample barcode and Illumina TruSeq adapters added in the second step. Libraries were sequenced on an Illumina NovaSeq with 2 x 150 bp paired-end reads. Regarding the original processing steps: With migec v1.2.7, reads were demultiplexed and then collapsed into UMI-guided consensus sequences. With mixcr v2.1.11, UMI consensuses were aligned to TRA and TRB V and J templates and assembled into clonotypes. A clonotype was counted as expanded or contracted only if both edgeR and NoisET called the change significant, with noise models trained on biological replicates. For edgeR calls, a false discovery rate-adjusted p below 0.01 and a log2 fold-change threshold of 1 were applied. As an exploratory analysis of dynamics, PCA with hierarchical clustering was applied to max-normalized trajectories of the 1000 most abundant clonotypes. The CD4 or CD8 phenotype of responding clones was assigned using the separately sequenced CD4+ and CD8+ repertoires. TCRdb's own reprocessing of the public reads used fastp at Q25 and MiXCR and kept productive beta chains. All rows with the same CDR3 protein become a single entry with the most common DNA and genes. The V and J calls were not made by the authors but by TCRdb's processing. The table for this sample lists 350,000 to 400,000 distinct CDR3 sequences; roughly 14% of them were counted only once. The ten largest clones capture roughly a fifth of the sample.

V is trimmed back by 4 bases and J by 7 bases, and the junction contains 13 bases that no gene match accounts for. The CDR3, cysteine through phenylalanine, is 16 amino acids long. The retained sequence is limited to the CDR3, 48 bases, with the frame set at the first base. The germline V gene encodes CDR1 MNHNY and CDR2 SVGAGI (reference sequence). These data originate in a study of T-cell memory formation after mild COVID-19 (dated by TCRdb to 2020 to 2023). About the full investigation: TCR sequence clusters from the two donors were found to be largely donor specific. In two donors, T-cell clones that expanded and contracted after mild COVID-19 were followed by sequencing TCRalpha and TCRbeta repertoires longitudinally. The cohort was made up of two young adult volunteers, one female and one male, who were previously healthy. Study-wide conclusions, independent of this receptor: From day 15 to 85, contracting clones showed balanced CD4/CD8 phenotypes, whereas a second wave of clones that expanded from day 15 to 37 leaned towards CD4+. Contracting CD4+ clones were found mainly in CM and EM memory subsets, while CD8+ clones were enriched in EMRA. The detection of some responding clones in pre-infection memory suggests that pre-existing cross-reactive memory T cells joined the SARS-CoV-2 response. Only a couple of mild cases were covered in the study, and larger cohorts including severe cases with pre-infection samples were considered necessary. SARS-CoV-2 specificity of the second-wave clones peaking on day 37 was not confirmed.

Ficoll-Paque density gradient centrifugation was the method used to isolate PBMCs. The chain is encoded by TRBV6-6 joined to TRBJ1-5; 7 central bases correspond to TRBD1. This TCR was sampled from a man aged 18 to 30 who had mild COVID-19 (a few samples of this study predate the infection). The sample titles of this study are shuffled in the database, so cell type and time point are left out; the donor was told from shared clones. Sequenced input: PBMCs or a T cell subset sorted from them (not recorded which). At the DNA level, the sequence is TGTGCCAGCAGTTTCGAACCCTTCCGACAGGGACAGCCCCAGCATTTT. Translated, it reads CASSFEPFRQGQPQHF.